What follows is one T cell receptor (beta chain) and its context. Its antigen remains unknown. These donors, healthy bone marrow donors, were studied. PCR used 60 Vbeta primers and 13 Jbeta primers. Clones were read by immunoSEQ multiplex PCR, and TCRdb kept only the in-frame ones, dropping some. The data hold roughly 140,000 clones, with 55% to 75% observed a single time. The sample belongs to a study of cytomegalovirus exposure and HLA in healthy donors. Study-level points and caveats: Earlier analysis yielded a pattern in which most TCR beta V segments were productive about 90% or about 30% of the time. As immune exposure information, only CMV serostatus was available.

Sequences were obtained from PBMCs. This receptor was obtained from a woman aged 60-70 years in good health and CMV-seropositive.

The CDR3 DNA reads TGTGCCAGCTCCGGGACAGGAGGGTATGGCTACACCTTC. Translating gives CASSGTGGYGYTF. This chain connects TRBV2 to TRBJ1-2; 8 bases are a match to TRBD1. Unmatched junction bases numbered 7, after V lost 8 bases and J lost 5 bases. This CDR3 region has 13 residues. Germline V CDR1 and CDR2: SNHLY, FYNNEI.